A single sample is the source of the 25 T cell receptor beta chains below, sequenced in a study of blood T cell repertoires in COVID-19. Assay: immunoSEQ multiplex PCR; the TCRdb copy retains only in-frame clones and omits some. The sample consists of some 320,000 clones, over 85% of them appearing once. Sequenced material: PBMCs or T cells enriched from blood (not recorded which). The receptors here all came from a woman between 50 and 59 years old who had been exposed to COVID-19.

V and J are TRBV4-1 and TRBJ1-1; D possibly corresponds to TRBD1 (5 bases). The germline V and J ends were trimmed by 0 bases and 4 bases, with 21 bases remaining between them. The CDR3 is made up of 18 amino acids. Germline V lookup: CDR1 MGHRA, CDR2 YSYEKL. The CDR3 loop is CASSQEPNGAGRSTEAFF. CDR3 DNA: TGCGCCAGCAGCCAAGAACCGAACGGCGCAGGGCGGAGCACTGAAGCTTTCTTT.

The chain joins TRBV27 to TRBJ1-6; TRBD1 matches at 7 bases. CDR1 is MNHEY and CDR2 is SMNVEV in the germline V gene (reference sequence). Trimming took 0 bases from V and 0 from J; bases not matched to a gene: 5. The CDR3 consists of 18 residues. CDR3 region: CASSLSAPGGSYNSPLHF. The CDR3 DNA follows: TGTGCCAGCAGTTTATCCGCCCCAGGGGGCTCCTATAATTCACCCCTCCACTTT.

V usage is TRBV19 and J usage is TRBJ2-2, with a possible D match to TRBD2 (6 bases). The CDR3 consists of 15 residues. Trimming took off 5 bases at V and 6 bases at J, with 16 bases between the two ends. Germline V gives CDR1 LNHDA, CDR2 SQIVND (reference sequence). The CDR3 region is CASSLILAGAGELFF. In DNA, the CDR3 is TGTGCCAGTAGTCTGATACTAGCCGGAGCCGGGGAGCTGTTTTTT.

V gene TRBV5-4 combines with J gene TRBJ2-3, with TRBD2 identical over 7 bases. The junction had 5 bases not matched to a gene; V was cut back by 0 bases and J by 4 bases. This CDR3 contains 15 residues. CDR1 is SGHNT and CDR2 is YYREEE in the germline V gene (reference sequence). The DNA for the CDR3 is TGTGCCAGCAGCTTGGGAGGACTAGGGGCAGATACGCAGTATTTT. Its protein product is CASSLGGLGADTQYF.

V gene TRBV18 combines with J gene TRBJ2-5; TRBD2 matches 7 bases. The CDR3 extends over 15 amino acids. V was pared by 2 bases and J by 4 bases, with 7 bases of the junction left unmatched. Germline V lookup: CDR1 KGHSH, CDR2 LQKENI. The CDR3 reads CASSPGGVGVETQYF. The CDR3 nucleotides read TGTGCCAGCTCACCAGGGGGGGTCGGAGTAGAGACCCAGTACTTC.

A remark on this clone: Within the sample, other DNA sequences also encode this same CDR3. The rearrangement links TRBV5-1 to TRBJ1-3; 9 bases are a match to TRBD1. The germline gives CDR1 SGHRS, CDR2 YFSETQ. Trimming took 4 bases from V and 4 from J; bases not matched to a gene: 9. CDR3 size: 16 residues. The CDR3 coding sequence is TGCGCCAGCAGCCCGACCGGGACAGGGTTCGGAAACACCATATATTTT. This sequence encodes CASSPTGTGFGNTIYF.

The CDR3 protein is CASSVAGYTDTQYF. The CDR3 nucleotides read TGTGCCAGCAGCGTAGCGGGGTATACAGATACGCAGTATTTT. The chain carries TRBV9 and TRBJ2-3; D possibly corresponds to TRBD2 (5 bases). The CDR3 loop spans 14 amino acids. Germline V gives CDR1 SGDLS, CDR2 YYNGEE. Trimming removed 0 bases at V and 3 bases at J, with 8 bases between.

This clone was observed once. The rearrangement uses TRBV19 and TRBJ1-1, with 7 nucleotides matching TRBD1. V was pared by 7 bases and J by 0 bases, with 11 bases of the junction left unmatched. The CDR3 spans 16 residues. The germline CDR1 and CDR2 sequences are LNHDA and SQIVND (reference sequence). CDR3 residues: CASKRVAQGMNTEAFF. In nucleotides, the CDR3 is TGTGCCAGTAAGAGAGTTGCACAGGGGATGAACACTGAAGCTTTCTTT.

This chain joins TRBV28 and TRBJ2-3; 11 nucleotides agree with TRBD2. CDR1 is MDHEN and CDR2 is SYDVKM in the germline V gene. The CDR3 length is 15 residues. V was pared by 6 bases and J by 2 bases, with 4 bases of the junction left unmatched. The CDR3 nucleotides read TGTGCCAGCAGGATAGCGGGGGGGTCCACAGATACGCAGTATTTT. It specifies CASRIAGGSTDTQYF.

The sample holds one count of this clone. CDR3 sequence reads: CASSNKGGASQETQYF. DNA for the CDR3: TGTGCCAGCAGCAACAAGGGGGGGGCGAGCCAAGAGACCCAGTACTTC. V and J are TRBV5-4 and TRBJ2-5; D perhaps matches TRBD2 (7 bases). The ends were cut back, 4 bases at V and 1 base at J, with 17 bases in the middle. This CDR3 is 16 amino acids long. The germline gives CDR1 SGHNT, CDR2 YYREEE (reference sequence).

The chain's CDR3 is CASRRGGTGGEKLFF. CDR3 in DNA: TGTGCCAGCAGGAGGGGGGGGACAGGAGGCGAAAAACTGTTTTTT. V is TRBV25-1 and J is TRBJ1-4; 8 bases match TRBD1. With 6 bases clipped from V and 8 bases from J, the junction kept 11 bases outside the gene matches. The CDR3 spans 15 residues. Germline CDR1 MGHDK, CDR2 SYGVNS.

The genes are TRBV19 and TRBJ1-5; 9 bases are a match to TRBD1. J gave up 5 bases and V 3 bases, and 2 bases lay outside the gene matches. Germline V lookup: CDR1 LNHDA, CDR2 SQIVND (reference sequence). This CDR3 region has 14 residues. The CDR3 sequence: CASSMDRGYQPQHF. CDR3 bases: TGTGCCAGTAGTATGGACAGGGGTTATCAGCCCCAGCATTTT.

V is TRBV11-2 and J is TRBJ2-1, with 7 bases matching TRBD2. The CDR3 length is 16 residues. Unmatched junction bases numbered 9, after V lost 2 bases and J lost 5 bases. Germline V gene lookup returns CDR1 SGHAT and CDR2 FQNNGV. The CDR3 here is CASSLRTGGGNNEQFF. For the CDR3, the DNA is TGTGCCAGCAGCTTAAGGACGGGGGGAGGTAACAATGAGCAGTTCTTC.

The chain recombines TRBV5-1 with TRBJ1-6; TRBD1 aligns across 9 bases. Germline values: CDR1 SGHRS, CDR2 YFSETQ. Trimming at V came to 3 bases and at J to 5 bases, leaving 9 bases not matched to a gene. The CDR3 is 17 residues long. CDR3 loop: CASSWTITGGDNSPLHF. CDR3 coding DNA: TGCGCCAGCAGCTGGACCATTACAGGGGGCGATAATTCACCCCTCCACTTT.

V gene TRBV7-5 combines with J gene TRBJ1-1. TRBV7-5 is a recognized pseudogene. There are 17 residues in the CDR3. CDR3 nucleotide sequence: TGTGCCAGAAGCTTGTTAGGGGGCGGGAGGTTAAGGACTGAAGCTTTCTTT. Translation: CARSLLGGGRLRTEAFF.

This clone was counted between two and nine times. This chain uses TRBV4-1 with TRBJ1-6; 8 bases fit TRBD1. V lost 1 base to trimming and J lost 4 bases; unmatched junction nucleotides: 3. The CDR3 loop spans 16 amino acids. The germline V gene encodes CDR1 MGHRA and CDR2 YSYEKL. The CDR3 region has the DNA TGCGCCAGCAGCCAAGGGCGGGACAGGTATAATTCACCCCTCCACTTT. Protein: CASSQGRDRYNSPLHF.

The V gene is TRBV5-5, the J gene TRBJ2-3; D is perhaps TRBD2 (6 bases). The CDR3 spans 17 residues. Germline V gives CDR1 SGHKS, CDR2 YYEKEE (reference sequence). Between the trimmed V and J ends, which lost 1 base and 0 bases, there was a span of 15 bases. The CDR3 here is CASSLTFFRGSTDTQYF. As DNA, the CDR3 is TGTGCCAGCAGCTTGACCTTTTTCCGGGGGAGCACAGATACGCAGTATTTT.

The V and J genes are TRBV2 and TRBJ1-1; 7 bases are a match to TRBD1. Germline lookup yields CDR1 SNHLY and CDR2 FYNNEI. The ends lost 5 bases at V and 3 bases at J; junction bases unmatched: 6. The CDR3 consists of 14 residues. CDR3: CASSYRGGDTEAFF. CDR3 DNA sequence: TGTGCCAGCAGTTACAGGGGTGGGGACACTGAAGCTTTCTTT.

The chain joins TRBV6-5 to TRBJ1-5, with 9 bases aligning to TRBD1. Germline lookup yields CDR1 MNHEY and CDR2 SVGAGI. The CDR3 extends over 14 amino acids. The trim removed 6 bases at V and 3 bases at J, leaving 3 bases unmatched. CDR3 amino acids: CASRQGAYNQPQHF. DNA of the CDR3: TGTGCCAGCAGACAGGGGGCCTACAATCAGCCCCAGCATTTT.

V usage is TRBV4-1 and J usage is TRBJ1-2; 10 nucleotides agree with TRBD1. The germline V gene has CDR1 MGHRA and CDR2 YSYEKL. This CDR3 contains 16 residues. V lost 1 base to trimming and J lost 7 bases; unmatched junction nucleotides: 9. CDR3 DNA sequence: TGCGCCAGCAGCCAAGTGTATGTGACAGGGGGCTTTGGCTACACCTTC. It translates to CASSQVYVTGGFGYTF.

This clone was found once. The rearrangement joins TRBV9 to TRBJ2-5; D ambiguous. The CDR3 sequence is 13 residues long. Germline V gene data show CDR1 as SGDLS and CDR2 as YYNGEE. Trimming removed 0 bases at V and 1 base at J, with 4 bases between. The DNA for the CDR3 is TGTGCCAGCAGCGTAGGTCTCCAAGAGACCCAGTACTTC. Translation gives CASSVGLQETQYF.

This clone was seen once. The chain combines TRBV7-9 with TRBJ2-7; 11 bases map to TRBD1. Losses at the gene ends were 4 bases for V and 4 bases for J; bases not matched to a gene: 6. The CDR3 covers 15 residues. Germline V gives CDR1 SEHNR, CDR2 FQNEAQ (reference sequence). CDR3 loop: CASSYRTGGVYEQYF. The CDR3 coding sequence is TGTGCCAGCAGCTACCGGACAGGGGGCGTGTACGAGCAGTACTTC. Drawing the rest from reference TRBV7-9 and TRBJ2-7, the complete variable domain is DTGVSQNPRHKITKRGQNVTFRCDPISEHNRLYWYRQTLGQGPEFLTYFQNEAQLEKSRLLSDRFSAERPKGSFSTLEIQRTEQGDSAMYLCASSYRTGGVYEQYFGPGTRLTVT.

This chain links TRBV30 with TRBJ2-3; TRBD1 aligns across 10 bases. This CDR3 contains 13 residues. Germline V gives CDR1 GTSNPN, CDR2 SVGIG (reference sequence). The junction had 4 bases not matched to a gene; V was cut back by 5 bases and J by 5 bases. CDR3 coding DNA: TGTGCCTGGGACAGGGGGCTCAAAGATACGCAGTATTTT. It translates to CAWDRGLKDTQYF.

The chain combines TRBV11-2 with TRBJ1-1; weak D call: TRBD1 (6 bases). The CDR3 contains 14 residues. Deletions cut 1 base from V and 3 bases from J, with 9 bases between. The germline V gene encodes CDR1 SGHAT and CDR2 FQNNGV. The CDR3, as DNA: TGTGCCAGCAGCTTAGGCGGGGGGCACACTGAAGCTTTCTTT. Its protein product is CASSLGGGHTEAFF.

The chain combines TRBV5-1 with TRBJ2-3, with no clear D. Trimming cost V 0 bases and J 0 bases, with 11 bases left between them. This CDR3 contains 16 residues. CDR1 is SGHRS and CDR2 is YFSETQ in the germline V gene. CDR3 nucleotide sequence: TGCGCCAGCAGCTTGGGGATAGCCCACAGCACAGATACGCAGTATTTT. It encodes CASSLGIAHSTDTQYF.